This TCR beta chain was identified in a study of monozygotic twins with inflammatory bowel disease. The CDR3 contains 15 residues. The V gene's germline CDR1 is SGHVS and CDR2 FQNEAQ. Researchers collected around 2.6 ml of blood per donor. UMIs containing a 6-nucleotide sample barcode were added via template switching. Reprocessing the 5' RACE reads, TCRdb reports a single entry for every CDR3 protein and omits DNA. Recorded for this sample: 110,000 to 150,000 distinct CDR3 sequences. The clonotype was recovered from a human donor with ulcerative colitis or Crohn's disease, or a healthy co-twin of an affected twin (not recorded which). The sequenced sample was blood. The chain employs TRBV7-8 and TRBJ2-1. CDR3 loop: CASSLRPASYNEQFF. Full variable domain (rest looked up from reference TRBV7-8 and TRBJ2-1): GAGVSQSPRYKVAKRGQDVALRCDPISGHVSLFWYQQALGQGPEFLTYFQNEAQLDKSGLPSDRFFAERPEGSVSTLKIQRTQQEDSAVYLCASSLRPASYNEQFFGPGTRLTVL.